This T cell receptor beta chain was recorded in a study of shared clonotypes between healthy human individuals. The data were produced by immunoSEQ multiplex PCR, yet TCRdb's version contains in-frame clones alone and is incomplete. The data hold millions of clones, with 90% to 95% observed a single time. Terminally differentiated effector memory CD45RA+ cells were left out of the naive CD8 fraction, which was CD45RO-negative and positively selected for CCR7. V lost 5 bases to trimming and J lost 4 bases, with 15 bases between them. Per germline, CDR1 SEHNR and CDR2 FQNEAQ (reference sequence). The CDR3 has 15 amino acids.

The chain has TRBV7-9 and TRBJ2-1; either TRBD1 or TRBD2 may supply D (5 bases each). This receptor was identified in a man aged 18 to 35 in good health. Some clones in this sample may be carry-over from other donors' samples. Sequencing was done on a sample of naive CD8+ T cells from PBMCs. CDR3 DNA: TGTGCCAGCAGCCTCTCGGGGCTAGGGTACAATGAGCAGTTCTTC. Translation: CASSLSGLGYNEQFF. Together with reference TRBV7-9 and TRBJ2-1, the CDR3 gives the full variable domain: DTGVSQNPRHKITKRGQNVTFRCDPISEHNRLYWYRQTLGQGPEFLTYFQNEAQLEKSRLLSDRFSAERPKGSFSTLEIQRTEQGDSAMYLCASSLSGLGYNEQFFGPGTRLTVL.